This T cell receptor beta chain was observed in a study of CD8 T cells in Susac syndrome. V was clipped by 2 bases and J by 2 bases; unmatched bases: 3. The CDR3 totals 14 residues. Random hexamers served to reverse transcribe roughly 0.5 to 1 ug RNA. The CDR3 of TCR beta was amplified by immunoSEQ multiplex PCR across 54 Vbeta and 13 Jbeta. TCRdb re-derived calls from the immunoSEQ multiplex PCR reads in MiXCR, one entry per CDR3 protein. The sample contains 150,000 to 200,000 distinct CDR3 sequences, 95% to 97% of which appear only once. This chain uses TRBV12-3 or TRBV12-4 with TRBJ2-7; 7 bases are a match to TRBD1. The sample taken for sequencing was CD4+ T cells from PBMCs. The TCR comes from a human donor with Susac syndrome. The CDR3 DNA reads TGTGCCAGCAGTTTACTGCAGGGGGCCTACGAGCAGTACTTC. Its protein product is CASSLLQGAYEQYF.